This is a list of T cell receptor beta chains from one sample in a study of cytomegalovirus exposure and HLA in healthy donors. Clones were sequenced by immunoSEQ multiplex PCR, and TCRdb holds only the in-frame ones, with some missing. The sample lists approximately 170,000 clones; roughly 75% were seen once. Sequencing was done on a sample of PBMCs. These receptors were obtained from a man aged 25 to 40 in good health and CMV-seropositive. The CDR3 runs from the conserved cysteine through the conserved F or W. Each record gives: D gene, J gene, V gene, clone size, CDR3 DNA, CDR3 protein. A D gene is named only where the DNA matches it firmly. The size of a clone is reported for some rows only, either as once, few or many, or as a class for expanded clones.

NA,TRBJ2-7,TRBV7-6,NA,TGTGCCAGCAGCTTAGCGGCGGGCTCCTACGAGCAGTACTTC,CASSLAAGSYEQYF
TRBD2,TRBJ2-7,TRBV5-1,NA,TGCGCCAGCAGCTTGTATCCGGGGGGGTACGAGCAGTACTTC,CASSLYPGGYEQYF
TRBD1,TRBJ1-1,TRBV9,NA,TGTGCCAGCAGCGCCAGGACAGGGGCAAACACTGAAGCTTTCTTT,CASSARTGANTEAFF
NA,TRBJ1-1,TRBV6-5,NA,TGTGCCAGCAGTTTGACAGGCCTAATGAACACTGAAGCTTTCTTT,CASSLTGLMNTEAFF
TRBD1,TRBJ2-7,TRBV28,NA,TGTGCCAGCAGTGGCCCGGGACAGGGGACGTACGAGCAGTACTTC,CASSGPGQGTYEQYF
NA,TRBJ1-6,TRBV6-5,once,TGTGCCAGCAGAACCCCCGGGGGTGACAATTCACCCCTCCACTTT,CASRTPGGDNSPLHF
TRBD2,TRBJ2-1,TRBV27,NA,TGTGCCAGCTCCCCGGGGAGCGGGAGGGCCCTTGTCTCCTACAATGAGCAGTTCTTC,CASSPGSGRALVSYNEQFF
TRBD2,TRBJ2-1,TRBV5-4,few,TGTGCCAGCAGCTGGCCTAGCGGGGGGGACCACAATGAGCAGTTCTTC,CASSWPSGGDHNEQFF
NA,TRBJ2-7,TRBV5-1,NA,TGCGCCAGCAGCTTGGAGGGCGACAGCTCCTACGAGCAGTACTTC,CASSLEGDSSYEQYF
NA,TRBJ1-2,TRBV18,NA,TGTGCCAGCTCACCCCGCCGGGATACTAACTATGGCTACACCTTC,CASSPRRDTNYGYTF
TRBD2,TRBJ2-7,TRBV9,NA,TGTGCCAGCAGCCCTCGGACTAGCGGGGGGGATGAGCAGTACTTC,CASSPRTSGGDEQYF
NA,TRBJ2-7,TRBV7-2,NA,TGTGCCAGCAGCTTAATGGAGGGTGTCACGTACCCCCCCCAGTACTTC,CASSLMEGVTYPPQYF
TRBD1,TRBJ1-2,TRBV15,NA,TGTGCCACCAGCGGCGGACAGGGGTTATATGGCTACACCTTC,CATSGGQGLYGYTF
TRBD1,TRBJ1-2,TRBV18,NA,TGTGCCAGCTCACCCTCCCGGGACAGGGCCCACACCTTC,CASSPSRDRAHTF
NA,TRBJ1-4,TRBV28,once,TGTGCCAGCAGTTCTGACATTTTTCGTGAAAAACTGTTTTTT,CASSSDIFREKLFF
NA,TRBJ2-7,TRBV5-1,few,TGCGCCAGCATCCTAAGGTGTAGGGGGATACCCTACGAGCAGTACTTC,CASILRCRGIPYEQYF
NA,TRBJ1-1,TRBV2,NA,TGTGCCAGCAGCCAGGGGAGCATGAACACTGAAGCTTTCTTT,CASSQGSMNTEAFF
NA,TRBJ1-1,TRBV4-2,few,TGTGCCAGCAGCCAAGATCGGACAACCATGAACACTGAAGCTTTCTTT,CASSQDRTTMNTEAFF
NA,TRBJ2-2,TRBV28,NA,TGTGCCAGCAGCCGTAAGGGGACAGGGGAGCTGTTTTTT,CASSRKGTGELFF